This TCR beta chain was recorded in a study of high-grade serous ovarian cancer treatment subgroups. The study's findings and limits: Same-patient tumor repertoires overlapped at about 0.1 to 0.79; different patients barely overlapped. TCR clonal relatedness correlated positively with neoantigen level. Spatial context was lost because tumors were sequenced in bulk.

About this clone itself: What it binds is not known.

Tumor samples were taken before definitive surgery or chemotherapy. CDR1 is SGHDN and CDR2 is FVKESK in the germline V gene. The CDR3 runs 13 residues. V was cut by 5 bases and J by 1 base, with 8 bases left in between. The protocol was immunoSEQ multiplex PCR, while the TCRdb copy is restricted to in-frame clones and leaves out a portion. Here the sample spans 11,000 or so clones, 75% to 90% being singletons. The TCR comes from a human donor with high-grade serous ovarian cancer. Material: tumor tissue. V is TRBV14 and J is TRBJ1-1, with unresolved D. The CDR3 DNA reads TGTGCCAGCAGCTCAAGCGGGAACACTGAAGCTTTCTTT. It translates to CASSSSGNTEAFF.